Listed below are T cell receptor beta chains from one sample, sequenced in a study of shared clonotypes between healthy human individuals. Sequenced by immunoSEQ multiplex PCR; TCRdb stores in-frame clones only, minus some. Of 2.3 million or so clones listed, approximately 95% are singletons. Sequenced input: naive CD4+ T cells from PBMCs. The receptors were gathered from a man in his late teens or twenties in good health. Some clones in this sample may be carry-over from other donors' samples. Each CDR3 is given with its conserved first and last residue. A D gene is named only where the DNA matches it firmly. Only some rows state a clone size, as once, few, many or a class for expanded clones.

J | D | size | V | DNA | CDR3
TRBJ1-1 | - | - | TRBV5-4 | TGTGCCAGCAGCTTGGTAGGGGTATATGGAGCTTTCTTT | CASSLVGVYGAFF
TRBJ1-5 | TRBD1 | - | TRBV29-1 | TGCAGCGTGGGGGACAGTCGTTGGCCCCAGCATTTT | CSVGDSRWPQHF
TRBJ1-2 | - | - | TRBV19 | TGTGCCAGTCGACCTACCGGGACCCAACTCCTCCTTAACTATGGCTACACCTTC | CASRPTGTQLLLNYGYTF
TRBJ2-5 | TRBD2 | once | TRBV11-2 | TGTGCCAGCAGCTTTGTAAGCGGGAGGACCCACGGGACCCAGTACTTC | CASSFVSGRTHGTQYF
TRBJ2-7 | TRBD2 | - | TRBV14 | TGTGCCAGCAGCCCCGACCGGTGGTCCGGCGGGAGATACGAGCAGTACTTC | CASSPDRWSGGRYEQYF
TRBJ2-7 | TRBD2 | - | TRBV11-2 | TGTGCCAGCAGCTTAGGGACTAGCGGGAGAATGAACGAGCAGTACTTC | CASSLGTSGRMNEQYF
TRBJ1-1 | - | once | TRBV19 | TGTGCCAGTAGTATAGATCATCTGCGACAGACTGAAGCTTTCTTT | CASSIDHLRQTEAFF
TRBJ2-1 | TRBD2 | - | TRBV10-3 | TGTGCCATCAGAGCAGGACCGGGACTAGCGGGAGGACTGGCCTACAATGAGCAGTTCTTC | CAIRAGPGLAGGLAYNEQFF
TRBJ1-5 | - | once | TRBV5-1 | TGCGCCAGCAGCACCGGGGGGGTTAATCAGCCCCAGCATTTT | CASSTGGVNQPQHF
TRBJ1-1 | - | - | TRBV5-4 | TGTGCCAGCAGCACAGGGAGTTACACTGAAGCTTTCTTT | CASSTGSYTEAFF
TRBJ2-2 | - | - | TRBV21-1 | TGTGCCAGCAGTCCGGGACAGGGGCGGTTGTTCACCGGGGAGCTGTTTTTT | CASSPGQGRLFTGELFF
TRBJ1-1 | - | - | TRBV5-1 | TGCGCCAGCAGTATGAAACCGGGACAACCCTTGAGCACTGAAGCTTTCTTT | CASSMKPGQPLSTEAFF
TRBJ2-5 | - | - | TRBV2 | TGTGCCAGCAGAGATGACAGGAGCCAAGAGACCCAGTACTTC | CASRDDRSQETQYF
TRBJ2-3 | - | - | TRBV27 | TGTGCCAGCAGTAGGGTTGGGGGACTTAGCACAGATACGCAGTATTTT | CASSRVGGLSTDTQYF
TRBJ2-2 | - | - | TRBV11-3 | TGTGCCAGCAGCTTCAGGGGGAGGTCGGAGACCGGGGAGCTGTTTTTT | CASSFRGRSETGELFF
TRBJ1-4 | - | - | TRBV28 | TGTGCCAGCAGTTCCCCAGCCCCAGGGTTTAATGAAAAACTGTTTTTT | CASSSPAPGFNEKLFF
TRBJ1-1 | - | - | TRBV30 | TGTGCCTGGAGGGGACCCCCCAAGAGGGACACTGAAGCTTTCTTT | CAWRGPPKRDTEAFF
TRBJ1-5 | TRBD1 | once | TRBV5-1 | TGCGCCAGCACAGGACAGGGGGCACGATATCAGCCCCAGCATTTT | CASTGQGARYQPQHF
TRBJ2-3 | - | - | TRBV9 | TGTGCCAGCAGCGTAGATCGGGGCCGGTTAGGAGATACGCAGTATTTT | CASSVDRGRLGDTQYF
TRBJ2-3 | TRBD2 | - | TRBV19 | TGTGCCAGTAAAGTTGCAGCGGGAGTGACAGATACGCAGTATTTT | CASKVAAGVTDTQYF
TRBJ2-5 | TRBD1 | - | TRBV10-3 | TGTGCCATCAACCGGGACAGGGCCGGAGAGACCCAGTACTTC | CAINRDRAGETQYF
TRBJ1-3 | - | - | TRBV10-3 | TGTGCCATTTCGGTCACGGGGATCAACTCTGGAAACACCATATATTTT | CAISVTGINSGNTIYF